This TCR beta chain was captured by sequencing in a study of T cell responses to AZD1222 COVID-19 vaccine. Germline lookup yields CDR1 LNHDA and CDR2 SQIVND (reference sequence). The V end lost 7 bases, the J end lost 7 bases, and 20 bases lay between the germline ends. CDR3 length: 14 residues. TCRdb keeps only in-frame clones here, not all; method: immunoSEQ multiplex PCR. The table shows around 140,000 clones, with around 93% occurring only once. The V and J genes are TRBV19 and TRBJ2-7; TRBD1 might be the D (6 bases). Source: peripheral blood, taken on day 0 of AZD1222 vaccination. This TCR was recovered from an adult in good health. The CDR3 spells CASKQGAPFGEQYF. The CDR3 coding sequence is TGTGCCAGTAAACAGGGAGCCCCTTTCGGAGAGCAGTACTTC.